These 24 T cell receptor beta chains were sequenced from one sample in a study of blood T cell repertoires in COVID-19. Here immunoSEQ multiplex PCR was the method, and the copy in TCRdb shows in-frame clones only, minus some. The data contain about 250,000 clones, around 88% of them singletons. Sequencing used peripheral blood. These receptors were collected from a man older than 75 with acute or convalescent COVID-19.

The J gene is TRBJ2-7, the V gene TRBV28, with TRBD1 identical over 9 bases. Germline CDR1 and CDR2: MDHEN and SYDVKM. V lost 3 bases, J lost 3 bases, and 9 bases stayed unmatched. CDR3 length: 16 residues. The CDR3 reads CASSLIPGTGSYEQYF. The CDR3 bases are TGTGCCAGCAGTTTGATCCCCGGGACAGGGAGCTACGAGCAGTACTTC.

The CDR3 DNA reads as TGCGCCAGCAGCTTGAAAAGTGTAGGGGCGACCTATAATTCACCCCTCCACTTT. Its protein product is CASSLKSVGATYNSPLHF. The chain carries TRBV5-1 and TRBJ1-6; D is perhaps TRBD1 (5 bases). The CDR3 has 18 amino acids. In germline, CDR1 is SGHRS, CDR2 YFSETQ. V was trimmed by 1 base and J by 2 bases, leaving 16 bases between them. Supplemented by reference TRBV5-1 and TRBJ1-6, the full variable domain reads KAGVTQTPRYLIKTRGQQVTLSCSPISGHRSVSWYQQTPGQGLQFLFEYFSETQRNKGNFPGRFSGRQFSNSRSEMNVSTLELGDSALYLCASSLKSVGATYNSPLHFGNGTRLTVT.

The count of this clone is one. The chain uses TRBV19 and TRBJ1-5; 9 nucleotides match TRBD1. V shed 5 bases, J shed 6 bases, and the junction held 11 bases outside the gene matches. Germline CDR1 reads LNHDA; CDR2 reads SQIVND (reference sequence). This CDR3 has 16 residues. The DNA of the CDR3 is TGTGCCAGTAGTCCACAAGGACAGGGGATTTTTCAGCCCCAGCATTTT. Protein: CASSPQGQGIFQPQHF.

The chain couples TRBV11-2 to TRBJ1-4; 7 bases are shared with TRBD1. CDR3 length: 15 amino acids. V gave up 1 base and J gave up 6 bases; unmatched junction bases: 5. Germline V gene sequence: CDR1 SGHAT, CDR2 FQNNGV. The CDR3 loop is CASSLAPGGDEKLFF. The CDR3 region has the DNA TGTGCCAGCAGCTTAGCCCCAGGGGGAGATGAAAAACTGTTTTTT.

This clone has only one observation. The J gene is TRBJ2-3, the V gene TRBV18; maybe TRBD1 (5 bases). The CDR3 totals 15 residues. The V gene lost 2 bases and the J gene lost 0 bases, with 9 bases spanning the gap. Germline lookup yields CDR1 KGHSH and CDR2 LQKENI. The CDR3 loop is CASSPTGPSTDTQYF. CDR3 bases: TGTGCCAGCTCACCAACAGGACCTAGCACAGATACGCAGTATTTT.

The rearrangement links TRBV7-9 to TRBJ2-7; 10 bases are a match to TRBD1. Germline CDR1 SEHNR, CDR2 FQNEAQ (reference sequence). The ends lost 5 bases at V and 2 bases at J; junction bases unmatched: 6. The CDR3 has 15 amino acids. The CDR3 DNA follows: TGTGCCAGCAGCCCCCCCGGACAGGGGGCCTACGAGCAGTACTTC. This gives the protein CASSPPGQGAYEQYF.

This chain uses TRBV4-2 with TRBJ2-3; 9 nucleotides align to TRBD1. This CDR3 is built from 15 residues. The germline CDR1 and CDR2 sequences are LGHNA and YNFKEQ. With 1 base clipped from V and 3 bases from J, the junction kept 2 bases outside the gene matches. The CDR3 DNA reads TGTGCCAGCAGCCAAGGACAGGGGGAAACAGATACGCAGTATTTT. It yields the protein CASSQGQGETDTQYF.

The rearrangement joins TRBV6-5 to TRBJ1-2, with D perhaps TRBD1 (5 bases). V lost 6 bases and J lost 3, with 14 bases in between. Germline CDR1 reads MNHEY; CDR2 reads SVGAGI. This CDR3 is built from 14 residues. For the CDR3, the DNA is TGTGCCAGCAGGGACACCCCCCCGGACTATGGCTACACCTTC. This encodes CASRDTPPDYGYTF.

CDR3 in DNA: TGCAGCGTGGAGACAGGACCAAATTCACCCCTCCACTTT. Translating gives CSVETGPNSPLHF. The V call is TRBV29-1, the J call TRBJ1-6, with a possible D match to TRBD1 (6 bases). Trimming took off 6 bases at V and 7 bases at J, with 13 bases between the two ends. This CDR3 spans 13 amino acids. The germline CDR1 and CDR2 sequences are SQVTM and ANQGSEA.

The chain is built from TRBV5-1 and TRBJ2-7, with D tentatively TRBD1 (7 bases). V gave up 4 bases and J gave up 4 bases, with 18 bases separating them. The CDR3 is 15 residues long. The germline V gene has CDR1 SGHRS and CDR2 YFSETQ. DNA of the CDR3: TGCGCCAGCAGCCTGGTCGCAGGGGGGTCATACGAGCAGTACTTC. Its translation: CASSLVAGGSYEQYF. Supplemented by reference TRBV5-1 and TRBJ2-7, the full variable domain reads KAGVTQTPRYLIKTRGQQVTLSCSPISGHRSVSWYQQTPGQGLQFLFEYFSETQRNKGNFPGRFSGRQFSNSRSEMNVSTLELGDSALYLCASSLVAGGSYEQYFGPGTRLTVT.

CDR3 bases: TGTGCCAGCAAGGGGGCTGAGACTGAAGCTTTCTTT. Amino acid sequence: CASKGAETEAFF. This chain joins TRBV3-1 (or the pseudogene TRBV3-2) and TRBJ1-1, with 7 bases matching TRBD1. Looked up from germline, CDR1 is LGHDT and CDR2 is YNNKEL (reference sequence). V was clipped by 7 bases and J by 5 bases; unmatched bases: 4. This CDR3 has 12 amino acids.

This CDR3 reads CASSLESVLYNEQFF. The DNA for the CDR3 is TGTGCCAGCAGCTTAGAATCGGTTCTCTACAATGAGCAGTTCTTC. The chain joins TRBV7-2 to TRBJ2-1; D is unclear. The germline V gene encodes CDR1 SGHTA and CDR2 FQGNSA. The CDR3 runs to 15 residues. Trimming pared 1 base from V and 3 bases from J, leaving 10 bases between.

About this clone: The same CDR3 arises from other DNA sequences in this sample as well. V and J are TRBV19 and TRBJ2-7; TRBD1 matches at 8 bases. Germline CDR1 is LNHDA and CDR2 is SQIVND (reference sequence). The ends lost 7 bases at V and 0 bases at J; junction bases unmatched: 2. This CDR3 has 13 amino acids. The CDR3 bases are TGTGCCAGTAAAGACAGGGGCTCCTACGAGCAGTACTTC. It specifies CASKDRGSYEQYF.

The rearrangement joins TRBV6-6 to TRBJ2-5; 10 positions match TRBD2. Germline CDR1 is MNHNY and CDR2 is SVGAGI (reference sequence). Germline trimming cut 7 bases from V and 5 bases from J; bases unmatched to any gene: 10. This CDR3 has 15 residues. The CDR3 bases are TGTGCCAGCATCCCCGGGTCTAGCGGGAGTGAGACCCAGTACTTC. Residues: CASIPGSSGSETQYF.

This clone was found once. This chain uses TRBV5-4 with TRBJ2-3; D might be TRBD2 (6 bases). Between the trimmed V and J ends, which lost 4 bases and 5 bases, there was a span of 14 bases. This CDR3 comprises 14 residues. Germline V gene lookup returns CDR1 SGHNT and CDR2 YYREEE (reference sequence). Written as DNA, the CDR3 is TGTGCCAGCAGCCATAAGGGGCGGGGAGATACGCAGTATTTT. Translation: CASSHKGRGDTQYF.

V usage is TRBV7-6 and J usage is TRBJ1-2, with D perhaps TRBD1 (6 bases). V was cut by 1 base and J by 8 bases, with 23 bases left in between. Germline V gene sequence: CDR1 SGHVS, CDR2 FNYEAQ. The CDR3 is made up of 17 amino acids. This CDR3 is CASSLEQGPPMSSGYTF. The CDR3 DNA reads TGTGCCAGCAGCTTAGAACAGGGACCCCCCATGTCAAGCGGCTACACCTTC.

This chain joins TRBV7-6 and TRBJ2-1; 8 bases agree with TRBD2. V dropped 2 bases and J dropped 4; count of bases not matched to a gene: 10. Per the germline V gene, CDR1 is SGHVS and CDR2 is FNYEAQ. The CDR3 sequence is 17 residues long. The CDR3 region is CASSLNLRGVGYNEQFF. The CDR3 nucleotides are TGTGCCAGCAGCTTAAATCTGCGGGGGGTTGGTTACAATGAGCAGTTCTTC.

V and J are TRBV7-2 and TRBJ2-1, with D possibly TRBD1 on 5 matching bases. Deletions cut 0 bases from V and 8 bases from J, with 17 bases between. The germline gives CDR1 SGHTA, CDR2 FQGNSA. The CDR3 has 16 residues. Written as DNA, the CDR3 is TGTGCCAGCAGCTTAGCGCCTAGGGGTCCGGGCGATGAGCAGTTCTTC. Amino acids: CASSLAPRGPGDEQFF.

The V gene is TRBV29-1, the J gene TRBJ2-1; TRBD1 aligns across 9 bases. Germline CDR1 reads SQVTM; CDR2 reads ANQGSEA. The ends lost 5 bases at V and 6 bases at J; junction bases unmatched: 5. The CDR3 is 13 residues long. This CDR3 is CSVRGTGTNEQFF. CDR3 DNA sequence: TGCAGCGTTCGTGGGACAGGGACCAATGAGCAGTTCTTC.

The CDR3 DNA reads TGTGCCAGCAGCTTAAACGGGGGGGGCGAAGAGACCCAGTACTTC. Translating it yields CASSLNGGGEETQYF. The rearrangement joins TRBV7-2 to TRBJ2-5; TRBD2 matches 8 bases. CDR1 is SGHTA, CDR2 FQGNSA, per germline. Trimming at V came to 2 bases and at J to 3 bases, leaving 5 bases not matched to a gene. The CDR3 sequence is 15 residues long.

V is TRBV6-2 or TRBV6-3 and J is TRBJ2-7, with 10 bases fitting TRBD2. V shed 5 bases, J shed 3 bases, and the junction held 16 bases outside the gene matches. Germline V gene lookup returns CDR1 MNHEY and CDR2 SVGEGT. CDR3 length: 18 amino acids. CDR3 residues: CASSPREASGSRGYEQYF. DNA for the CDR3: TGTGCCAGCAGTCCCCGAGAGGCTAGCGGGAGTAGGGGCTACGAGCAGTACTTC.

This clone occurred once. The rearrangement joins TRBV6-2 or TRBV6-3 to TRBJ2-7; 9 bases agree with TRBD1. This CDR3 has 15 amino acids. Germline assignment: CDR1 MNHEY and CDR2 SVGEGT. V shed 4 bases and J 3 bases; nucleotides not matched to a gene: 7. CDR3 sequence: CASSFAGQGFYEQYF. CDR3 nucleotides: TGTGCCAGCAGTTTCGCTGGACAGGGGTTCTACGAGCAGTACTTC.

V usage is TRBV6-5 and J usage is TRBJ1-2; possibly TRBD1 for D (6 bases). The CDR3 extends over 14 amino acids. Per germline, CDR1 MNHEY and CDR2 SVGAGI. The V and J ends lost 6 bases and 2 bases respectively, with 13 bases between them. The CDR3 loop reads CASSRQQGNYGYTF. The CDR3 region has the DNA TGTGCCAGCAGCCGCCAACAGGGAAACTATGGCTACACCTTC.

This chain connects TRBV9 to TRBJ2-5; TRBD2 agrees at 9 bases. Germline loops: CDR1 SGDLS, CDR2 YYNGEE. This CDR3 region has 16 residues. Germline trimming cut 3 bases from V and 1 base from J; bases unmatched to any gene: 7. The DNA of the CDR3 is TGTGCCAGCAGCGAAGGGTCTAGCGGGGCCCAAGAGACCCAGTACTTC. It is translated as CASSEGSSGAQETQYF.